This T cell receptor beta chain was identified in a study of Ad26.COV2.S vaccination and SARS-CoV-2 variants. Study context: The donor was enrolled in the Ad26.COV2.S arm of the COV1001 trial. Findings and caveats of the study: Recipients given vaccine exceeded placebo recipients in spike-specific TCR breadth.

As to treatment: 15 to 20 received Ad26.COV2.S at low or high dose, single or two shots; several received placebo; per-sample allocation not given. Vaccine and placebo recipients were sampled on day 63 after the first injection. There are 18 residues in the CDR3. Germline CDR1 reads SGHVS; CDR2 reads FQNEAQ. The ends were cut back, 0 bases at V and 1 base at J, with 18 bases in the middle. With regard to this clone: The antigen is not known.

Some clones are missing from TCRdb's copy, which holds only in-frame ones; the method was immunoSEQ multiplex PCR. The sample lists 300,000 to 400,000 clones, roughly 90% occurring once. This sequence was found in a person aged 18 to 65 who received the Ad26.COV2.S COVID-19 vaccine or a placebo. This material consisted of peripheral blood, taken in a trial of Ad26.COV2.S vaccine versus placebo. The genes are TRBV7-8 and TRBJ1-1; D uncertain. This CDR3 reads CASSLAGPRRAQNTEAFF. The CDR3 nucleotides read TGTGCCAGCAGCTTAGCCGGGCCTCGAAGGGCCCAGAACACTGAAGCTTTCTTT.